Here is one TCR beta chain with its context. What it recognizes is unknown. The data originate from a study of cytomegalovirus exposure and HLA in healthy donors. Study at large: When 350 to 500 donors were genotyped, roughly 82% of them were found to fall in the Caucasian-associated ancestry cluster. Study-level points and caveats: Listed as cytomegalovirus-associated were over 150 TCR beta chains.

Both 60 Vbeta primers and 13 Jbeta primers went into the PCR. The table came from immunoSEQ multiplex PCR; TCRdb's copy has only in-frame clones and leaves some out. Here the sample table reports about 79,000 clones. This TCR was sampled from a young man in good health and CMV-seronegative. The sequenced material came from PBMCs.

In DNA, the CDR3 is TGCGCCAGCAGCTGGGGGCAGGGAAGTACGCCGACGCAGTATTTT. This translates into CASSWGQGSTPTQYF. The V gene is TRBV5-1, the J gene TRBJ2-3, with a weak D call TRBD1 (6 bases). This CDR3 is built from 15 residues. Trimming took 3 bases from V and 9 from J, leaving 20 bases between them. Germline-derived CDR1 and CDR2 are SGHRS and YFSETQ.